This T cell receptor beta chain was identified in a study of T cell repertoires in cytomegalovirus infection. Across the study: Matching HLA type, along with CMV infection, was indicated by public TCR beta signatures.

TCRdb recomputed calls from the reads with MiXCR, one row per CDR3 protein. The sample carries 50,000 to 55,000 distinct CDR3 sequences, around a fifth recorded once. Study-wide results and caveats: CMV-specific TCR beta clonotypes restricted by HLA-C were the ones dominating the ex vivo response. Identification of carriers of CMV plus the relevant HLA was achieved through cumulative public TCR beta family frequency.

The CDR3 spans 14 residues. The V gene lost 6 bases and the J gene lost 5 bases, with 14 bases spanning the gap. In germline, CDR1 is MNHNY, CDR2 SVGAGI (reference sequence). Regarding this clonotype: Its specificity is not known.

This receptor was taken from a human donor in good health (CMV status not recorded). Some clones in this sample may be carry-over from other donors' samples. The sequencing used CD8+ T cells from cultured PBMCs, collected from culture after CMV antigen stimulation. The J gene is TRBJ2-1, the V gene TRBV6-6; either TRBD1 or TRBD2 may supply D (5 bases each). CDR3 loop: CASSQTGANNEQFF. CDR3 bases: TGTGCCAGCAGCCAGACCGGGGCGAACAATGAGCAGTTCTTC.